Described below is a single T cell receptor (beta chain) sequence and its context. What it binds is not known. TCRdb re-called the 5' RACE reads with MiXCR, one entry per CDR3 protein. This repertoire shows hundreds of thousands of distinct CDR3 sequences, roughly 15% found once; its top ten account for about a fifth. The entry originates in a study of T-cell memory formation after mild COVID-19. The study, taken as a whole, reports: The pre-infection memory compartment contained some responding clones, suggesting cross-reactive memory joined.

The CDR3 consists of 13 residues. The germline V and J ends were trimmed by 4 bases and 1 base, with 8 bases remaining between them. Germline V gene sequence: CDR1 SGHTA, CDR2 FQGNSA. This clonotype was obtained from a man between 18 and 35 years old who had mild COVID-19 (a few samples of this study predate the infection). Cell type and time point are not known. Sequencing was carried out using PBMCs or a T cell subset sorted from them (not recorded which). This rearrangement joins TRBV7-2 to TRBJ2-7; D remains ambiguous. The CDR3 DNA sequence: TGTGCCAGCAGCTGGATGGGGTCCTACGAGCAGTACTTC. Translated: CASSWMGSYEQYF.